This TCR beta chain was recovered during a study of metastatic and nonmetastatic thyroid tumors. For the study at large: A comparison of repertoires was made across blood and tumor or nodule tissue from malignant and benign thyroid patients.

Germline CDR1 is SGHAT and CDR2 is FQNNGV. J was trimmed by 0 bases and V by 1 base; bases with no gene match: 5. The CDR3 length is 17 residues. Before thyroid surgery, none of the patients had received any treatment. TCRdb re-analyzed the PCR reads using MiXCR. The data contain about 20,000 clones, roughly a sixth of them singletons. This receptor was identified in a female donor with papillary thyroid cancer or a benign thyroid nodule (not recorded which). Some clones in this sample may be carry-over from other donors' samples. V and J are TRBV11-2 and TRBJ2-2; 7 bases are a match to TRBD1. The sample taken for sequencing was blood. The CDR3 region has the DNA TGTGCCAGCAGCTTAGTAGGTGGACAGGCGAACACCGGGGAGCTGTTTTTT. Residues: CASSLVGGQANTGELFF.